The TCR beta chain described here comes from a study of PD-L1 blockade in urothelial cancer. Overall study context: Counts from blood samples showed a median of roughly 140,000 T cells. The study, taken as a whole, reports: Patients with below-median pretreatment blood clonality survived longer.

Clones were sequenced by immunoSEQ multiplex PCR, and TCRdb holds only the in-frame ones, with some missing. The data show over 30,000 clones, with 75% to 90% seen just once and about a sixth held by the top ten. On this clone: Antigen specificity is unknown.

In germline, CDR1 is SGHRS, CDR2 YFSETQ. The CDR3 has 14 residues. Between the trimmed V and J ends, which lost 0 bases and 5 bases, there was a span of 9 bases. Time point here: pretreatment peripheral blood. Pretreatment and on-treatment blood mononuclear cell samples were taken, totaling between 1 and 8 time points per patient. The receptor's source is a man in his sixties with urothelial cancer. The sample here was PBMCs, taken around atezolizumab (anti-PD-L1) treatment. The chain links TRBV5-1 to TRBJ2-1, with D tentatively TRBD1 (6 bases). The CDR3, as DNA: TGCGCCAGCAGCTTGGGGCGGACAGACAATGAGCAGTTCTTC. Its translation: CASSLGRTDNEQFF.